Listed here are 26 T cell receptor beta chains from one sample, sequenced in a study of blood T cell repertoires in COVID-19. Profiled with immunoSEQ multiplex PCR; TCRdb holds only in-frame clones, not every one. The table includes about 230,000 clones, 83% detected once. The specimen was peripheral blood. The receptors were gathered from a woman between 50 and 59 years old with acute or convalescent COVID-19.

The chain couples TRBV4-2 to TRBJ2-3; TRBD2 matches 11 bases. V shed 4 bases, J shed 3 bases, and the junction held 6 bases outside the gene matches. Germline-derived CDR1 and CDR2 are LGHNA and YNFKEQ. There are 16 residues in the CDR3. DNA of the CDR3: TGTGCCAGCAGCCCTAGACTAGCGGGGTCGACAGATACGCAGTATTTT. Its protein is CASSPRLAGSTDTQYF.

V gene TRBV4-1 combines with J gene TRBJ1-2, with D possibly TRBD1 on 5 matching bases. Germline V lookup: CDR1 MGHRA, CDR2 YSYEKL. The CDR3 consists of 14 residues. Trimming removed 2 bases at V and 2 bases at J, with 9 bases between. The CDR3 reads CASSQREGNYGYTF. The CDR3 nucleotides are TGCGCCAGCAGCCAAAGGGAGGGGAACTATGGCTACACCTTC.

The chain joins TRBV28 to TRBJ2-7; 7 nucleotides agree with TRBD1. Looked up from germline, CDR1 is MDHEN and CDR2 is SYDVKM. The CDR3 length is 12 residues. V lost 4 bases to trimming and J lost 5 bases; unmatched junction nucleotides: 2. CDR3 sequence: CASSYRGDEQYF. The CDR3, as DNA: TGTGCCAGCAGTTACAGGGGCGACGAGCAGTACTTC.

V is TRBV28 and J is TRBJ2-7; 8 bases match TRBD1. CDR3 size: 15 residues. V gave up 4 bases and J gave up 3 bases; unmatched junction bases: 8. The germline CDR1 and CDR2 sequences are MDHEN and SYDVKM. The DNA of the CDR3 is TGTGCCAGCAGTTCTACCCGGGACAGGCTCTACGAGCAGTACTTC. Its protein is CASSSTRDRLYEQYF.

The chain couples TRBV6-5 to TRBJ2-3, with 9 bases aligning to TRBD2. The J segment lost 4 bases and the V segment lost 8 bases, leaving 7 bases of the junction unmatched. This CDR3 spans 14 amino acids. Germline assignment: CDR1 MNHEY and CDR2 SVGAGI. Here the CDR3 reads CASSRVAGADTQYF. The DNA of the CDR3 is TGTGCCAGCTCCCGTGTAGCGGGAGCAGATACGCAGTATTTT.

This clone was detected once. The CDR3 DNA reads as TGCGCCAGCAGTTCTGAGAGTAATGAAAAACTGTTTTTT. It encodes CASSSESNEKLFF. The chain uses TRBV5-1 and TRBJ1-4; the D is unclear. The CDR3 spans 13 residues. The germline V gene encodes CDR1 SGHRS and CDR2 YFSETQ. Trimming took off 5 bases at V and 4 bases at J, with 9 bases between the two ends. The entire variable domain, with the rest obtained from reference TRBV5-1 and TRBJ1-4, is as follows: KAGVTQTPRYLIKTRGQQVTLSCSPISGHRSVSWYQQTPGQGLQFLFEYFSETQRNKGNFPGRFSGRQFSNSRSEMNVSTLELGDSALYLCASSSESNEKLFFGSGTQLSVL.

This chain links TRBV30 with TRBJ1-5, with unresolved D. The CDR3 spans 13 residues. The V and J ends lost 4 bases and 2 bases respectively, with 9 bases between them. In germline, CDR1 is GTSNPN, CDR2 SVGIG (reference sequence). The CDR3 sequence is CAWTEGGNQPQHF. Written as DNA, the CDR3 is TGTGCCTGGACTGAGGGCGGCAATCAGCCCCAGCATTTT. Complete variable domain (other parts from reference TRBV30 and TRBJ1-5): SQTIHQWPATLVQPVGSPLSLECTVEGTSNPNLYWYRQAAGRGLQLLFYSVGIGQISSEVPQNLSASRPQDRQFILSSKKLLLSDSGFYLCAWTEGGNQPQHFGDGTRLSIL.

V is TRBV4-3 and J is TRBJ1-5, with 9 bases aligning to TRBD1. CDR1 and CDR2 from the germline V gene are LGHNA and YSLEER. There are 13 residues in the CDR3. Losses at the gene ends were 4 bases for V and 7 bases for J; bases not matched to a gene: 2. The CDR3 sequence: CASSPGTGQPQHF. CDR3 nucleotide sequence: TGCGCCAGCAGCCCTGGGACAGGGCAGCCCCAGCATTTT.

The chain uses TRBV9 and TRBJ1-3; D gene ambiguous. Trimming left V 1 base short and J 0 bases short, with 11 bases between. This CDR3 has 16 residues. Germline values: CDR1 SGDLS, CDR2 YYNGEE. CDR3 sequence: CASSVNNPSSGNTIYF. CDR3 bases: TGTGCCAGCAGCGTAAATAACCCGAGCTCTGGAAACACCATATATTTT.

The chain combines TRBV30 with TRBJ1-5, with 7 bases matching TRBD1. The trim removed 0 bases at V and 4 bases at J, leaving 9 bases unmatched. In germline, CDR1 is GTSNPN, CDR2 SVGIG (reference sequence). The CDR3 covers 16 residues. The CDR3 region is CAWSVSGTVLNQPQHF. CDR3 coding DNA: TGTGCCTGGAGTGTCTCCGGGACAGTCCTAAATCAGCCCCAGCATTTT.

This chain uses TRBV9 with TRBJ2-7; 10 nucleotides line up with TRBD2. V was clipped by 4 bases and J by 7 bases; unmatched bases: 11. The CDR3 spans 15 residues. Looked up from germline, CDR1 is SGDLS and CDR2 is YYNGEE. The CDR3 nucleotides are TGTGCCAGCAGCTCGCTAGCGGGGGCCGGAGGGGAGCAGTACTTC. It codes for CASSSLAGAGGEQYF.

This chain uses TRBV10-3 with TRBJ2-7; the D gene is possibly TRBD1 (6 bases). Per germline, CDR1 ENHRY and CDR2 SYGVKD. The CDR3 is 14 residues long. Deletions cut 3 bases from V and 7 bases from J, with 16 bases between. The DNA for the CDR3 is TGTGCCATCAGTGAAACTACAGGGTCGGGAGAGCAGTACTTC. Its protein product is CAISETTGSGEQYF.

Concerning this clone itself: This sample also contains other DNA sequences that code for the same CDR3. The V call is TRBV30, the J call TRBJ1-1; D remains ambiguous. Germline CDR1 GTSNPN, CDR2 SVGIG (reference sequence). V shed 0 bases and J shed 1 base, with 9 bases lying between them. The CDR3 extends over 14 amino acids. The CDR3 spells CAWSVRGGNTEAFF. DNA of the CDR3: TGTGCCTGGAGTGTACGGGGAGGGAACACTGAAGCTTTCTTT.

The gene calls are TRBV19 and TRBJ1-2; weak D call: TRBD1 (6 bases). The V and J ends lost 7 bases and 4 bases respectively, with 19 bases between them. The CDR3 runs to 15 residues. Germline-derived CDR1 and CDR2 are LNHDA and SQIVND (reference sequence). CDR3 protein: CASTQETAGVYGYTF. CDR3 DNA: TGTGCCAGTACACAAGAGACGGCAGGGGTCTATGGCTACACCTTC.

The chain couples TRBV11-2 to TRBJ2-2, with D possibly TRBD1 on 5 matching bases. CDR1 SGHAT and CDR2 FQNNGV come from the germline V gene. This CDR3 has 14 amino acids. The V and J ends lost 5 bases and 5 bases respectively, with 12 bases between them. For the CDR3, the DNA is TGTGCCAGCAGCGCCCCCAGGGTAACCGGGGAGCTGTTTTTT. Amino acid sequence: CASSAPRVTGELFF.

In its sample, this clone was seen once. The chain joins TRBV19 to TRBJ1-5; TRBD1 agrees at 7 bases. V lost 3 bases and J lost 13; bases outside the gene matches: 15. From germline, CDR1 is LNHDA and CDR2 SQIVND (reference sequence). The CDR3 extends over 15 amino acids. The CDR3 spells CASSMTQGGHNRQHF. In DNA form, the CDR3 reads TGTGCCAGTAGTATGACGCAGGGGGGTCATAACAGGCAGCATTTT. The variable domain in full, with the rest retrieved from reference TRBV19 and TRBJ1-5, is DGGITQSPKYLFRKEGQNVTLSCEQNLNHDAMYWYRQDPGQGLRLIYYSQIVNDFQKGDIAEGYSVSREKKESFPLTVTSAQKNPTAFYLCASSMTQGGHNRQHFGDGTRLSIL.

The chain joins TRBV6-5 to TRBJ2-2; a weak D match, TRBD1 (5 bases). The CDR3 sequence is 13 residues long. Germline V CDR1 and CDR2: MNHEY, SVGAGI. Trimming took 8 bases from V and 4 from J, leaving 11 bases between them. CDR3 nucleotides: TGTGCCAGCTCGTTGCAGGGCACCGGGGAGCTGTTTTTT. Encoded protein: CASSLQGTGELFF.

The chain joins TRBV3-1 (or the pseudogene TRBV3-2) to TRBJ2-7; the match to TRBD1 covers 8 bases. V shed 5 bases and J 3 bases; nucleotides not matched to a gene: 9. The CDR3 totals 15 residues. Germline V gene sequence: CDR1 LGHDT, CDR2 YNNKEL (reference sequence). CDR3 DNA sequence: TGTGCCAGCAGCGAAGGGACAGGTGAAAACTACGAGCAGTACTTC. Translation gives CASSEGTGENYEQYF.

Regarding this clone: This clone may be a read error of a much larger clone one base away. Within the sample, other DNA sequences also encode this same CDR3. The V gene is TRBV28, the J gene TRBJ1-2, with D perhaps TRBD1 (6 bases). With 5 bases removed from V and 2 bases from J, the gap between germline ends came to 9 bases. CDR3 length: 13 amino acids. Per the germline V gene, CDR1 is MDHEN and CDR2 is SYDVKM. The CDR3 here is CASSPGQNYGYTF. The CDR3 DNA reads as TGTGCCAGCAGTCCCGGACAGAACTATGGCTACACCTTC.

By its share, this clone is medium-sized. V usage is TRBV27 and J usage is TRBJ1-2; D gene unclear. This CDR3 is 15 amino acids long. Looked up from germline, CDR1 is MNHEY and CDR2 is SMNVEV (reference sequence). With 1 base removed from V and 4 bases from J, the gap between germline ends came to 13 bases. CDR3 DNA sequence: TGTGCCAGCAGTTTATTTACAGATATTCGCTATGGCTACACCTTC. Translated, it gives CASSLFTDIRYGYTF.

The genes are TRBV11-2 and TRBJ2-3; TRBD2 agrees at 8 bases. CDR1 is SGHAT, CDR2 FQNNGV, per germline. The CDR3 contains 16 residues. After removal of 5 bases from V and 0 bases from J, the junction contained 7 bases not matched to a gene. The CDR3 DNA reads as TGTGCCAGCAGCCTCAGCGGGGGCCCAAGCACAGATACGCAGTATTTT. Encoded protein: CASSLSGGPSTDTQYF.

J is TRBJ1-2 and V is TRBV4-3, with D possibly matching TRBD1 (5 bases). The CDR3 sequence is 16 residues long. Between the trimmed V and J ends, which lost 0 bases and 8 bases, there was a span of 19 bases. Germline lookup yields CDR1 LGHNA and CDR2 YSLEER. Here the CDR3 DNA reads TGCGCCAGCAGCCAAGATCTGGGCAGGGCGGTGTTCGGCTACACCTTC. Translating it yields CASSQDLGRAVFGYTF.

This rearrangement joins TRBV2 to TRBJ2-1, with D maybe TRBD2 (5 bases). Trimming stripped 7 bases from V and 7 bases from J, with 11 bases between. CDR1 SNHLY and CDR2 FYNNEI come from the germline V gene. This CDR3 comprises 12 residues. CDR3 sequence reads: CASILGDNEQFF. The CDR3 region has the DNA TGTGCCAGCATCCTCGGGGATAATGAGCAGTTCTTC.

This chain links TRBV3-1 (or the pseudogene TRBV3-2) with TRBJ1-4; possibly TRBD1 for D (6 bases). The germline gives CDR1 LGHDT, CDR2 YNNKEL (reference sequence). The CDR3 is 14 residues long. The V and J ends lost 5 bases and 7 bases respectively, with 14 bases between them. CDR3 residues: CASSFGSGAEKLFF. CDR3 DNA sequence: TGTGCCAGCAGCTTTGGGTCAGGGGCTGAAAAACTGTTTTTT.

This clone was observed a few times. The chain couples TRBV11-3 to TRBJ1-1, with D unclear. Germline V CDR1 and CDR2: SGHNT, YENEEA. This CDR3 is built from 13 residues. V was clipped by 3 bases and J by 11 bases, with 16 bases between them. The CDR3 DNA is TGTGCCAGCAGCTTGCGGGGTAGTAGTTTGGCTTTCTTT. The encoded protein is CASSLRGSSLAFF. Looking up the rest from reference TRBV11-3 and TRBJ1-1 gives the full variable domain: EAGVVQSPRYKIIEKKQPVAFWCNPISGHNTLYWYLQNLGQGPELLIRYENEEAVDDSQLPKDRFSAERLKGVDSTLKIQPAELGDSAVYLCASSLRGSSLAFFGQGTRLTVV.

The chain is built from TRBV5-6 and TRBJ1-1; 7 bases are a match to TRBD1. The CDR3 runs to 14 residues. Germline-derived CDR1 and CDR2 are SGHDT and YYEEEE. V shed 6 bases and J 1 base; nucleotides not matched to a gene: 6. The CDR3 DNA follows: TGTGCCAGCACCCTTACAGGGGCGAACACTGAAGCTTTCTTT. It encodes CASTLTGANTEAFF.